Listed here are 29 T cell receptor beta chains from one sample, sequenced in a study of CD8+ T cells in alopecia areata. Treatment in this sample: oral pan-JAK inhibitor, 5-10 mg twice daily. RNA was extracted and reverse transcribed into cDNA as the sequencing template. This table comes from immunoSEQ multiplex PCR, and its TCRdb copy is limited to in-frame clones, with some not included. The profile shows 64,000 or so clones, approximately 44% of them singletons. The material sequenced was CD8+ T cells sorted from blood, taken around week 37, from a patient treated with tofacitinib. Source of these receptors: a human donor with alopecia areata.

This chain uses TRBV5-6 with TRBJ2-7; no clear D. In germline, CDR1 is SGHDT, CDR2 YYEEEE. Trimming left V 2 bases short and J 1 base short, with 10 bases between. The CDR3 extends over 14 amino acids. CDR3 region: CASSFGKGSYEQYF. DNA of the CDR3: TGTGCCAGCAGCTTTGGGAAGGGATCCTACGAGCAGTACTTC.

CDR3 sequence reads: CSVLKNTGELFF. DNA of the CDR3: TGCAGCGTTCTAAAGAACACCGGGGAGCTGTTTTTT. J is TRBJ2-2 and V is TRBV29-1; D remains unclear. Germline V CDR1 and CDR2: SQVTM, ANQGSEA. V was trimmed by 5 bases and J by 1 base, leaving 5 bases between them. This CDR3 has 12 residues.

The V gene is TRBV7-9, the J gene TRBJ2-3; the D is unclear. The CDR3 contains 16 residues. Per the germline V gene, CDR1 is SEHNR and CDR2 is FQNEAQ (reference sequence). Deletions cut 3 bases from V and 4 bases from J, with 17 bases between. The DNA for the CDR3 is TGTGCCAGCAGCTTCCCTCCCGACTCGGCGGCAGATACGCAGTATTTT. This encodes CASSFPPDSAADTQYF.

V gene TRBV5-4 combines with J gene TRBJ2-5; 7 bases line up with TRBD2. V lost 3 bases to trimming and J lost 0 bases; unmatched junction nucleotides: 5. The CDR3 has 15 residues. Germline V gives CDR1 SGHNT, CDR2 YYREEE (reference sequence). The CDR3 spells CASSSGLLDQETQYF. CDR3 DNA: TGTGCCAGCAGCTCGGGACTACTGGACCAAGAGACCCAGTACTTC.

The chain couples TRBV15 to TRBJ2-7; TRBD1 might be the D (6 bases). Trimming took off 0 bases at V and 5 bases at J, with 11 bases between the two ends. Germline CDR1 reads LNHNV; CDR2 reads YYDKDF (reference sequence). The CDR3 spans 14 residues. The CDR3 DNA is TGTGCCACCAGCAGAGAAGGGGGTAGGAACGAGCAGTACTTC. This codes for CATSREGGRNEQYF.

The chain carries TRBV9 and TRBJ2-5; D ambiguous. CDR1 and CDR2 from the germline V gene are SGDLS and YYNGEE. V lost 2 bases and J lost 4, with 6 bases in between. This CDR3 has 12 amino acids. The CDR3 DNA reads TGTGCCAGCAGCGTGATGGGAGAGACCCAGTACTTC. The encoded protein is CASSVMGETQYF.

CDR3: CSVSPGLAGVNEQFF. As DNA, the CDR3 is TGCAGCGTTTCACCGGGACTAGCGGGAGTCAATGAGCAGTTCTTC. The chain links TRBV29-1 to TRBJ2-1; 14 nucleotides line up with TRBD2. The CDR3 runs to 15 residues. CDR1 and CDR2 from the germline V gene are SQVTM and ANQGSEA. With V trimmed by 5 bases and J by 6 bases, 6 bases remained unmatched.

CDR3 nucleotide sequence: TGTGCCAGCAGGCGGGGCACAGATACGCAGTATTTT. It encodes CASRRGTDTQYF. This chain links TRBV6-5 with TRBJ2-3; a possible D gene is TRBD2 (5 bases). The germline V gene encodes CDR1 MNHEY and CDR2 SVGAGI. V lost 6 bases, J lost 1 base, and 5 bases lay in between. This CDR3 contains 12 residues.

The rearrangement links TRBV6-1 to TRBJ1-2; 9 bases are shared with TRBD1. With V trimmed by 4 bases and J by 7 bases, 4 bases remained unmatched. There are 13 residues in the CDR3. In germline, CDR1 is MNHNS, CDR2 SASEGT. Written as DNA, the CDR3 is TGTGCCAGCAGTGGTCACAGGGGGCCTGGCTACACCTTC. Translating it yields CASSGHRGPGYTF.

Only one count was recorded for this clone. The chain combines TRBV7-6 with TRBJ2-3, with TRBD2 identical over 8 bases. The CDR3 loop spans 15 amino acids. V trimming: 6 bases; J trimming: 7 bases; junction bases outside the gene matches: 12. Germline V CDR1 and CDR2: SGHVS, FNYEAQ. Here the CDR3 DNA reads TGTGCCAGCAGTCCAGGGACTAGTGCTTTATATACGCAGTATTTT. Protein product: CASSPGTSALYTQYF. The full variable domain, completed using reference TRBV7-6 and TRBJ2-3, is GAGVSQSPRYKVTKRGQDVALRCDPISGHVSLYWYRQALGQGPEFLTYFNYEAQQDKSGLPNDRFSAERPEGSISTLTIQRTEQRDSAMYRCASSPGTSALYTQYFGPGTRLTVL.

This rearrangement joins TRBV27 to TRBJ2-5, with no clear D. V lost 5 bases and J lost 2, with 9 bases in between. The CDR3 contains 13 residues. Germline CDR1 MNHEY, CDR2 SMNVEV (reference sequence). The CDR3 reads CASSEWLQETQYF. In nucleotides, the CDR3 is TGTGCCAGCAGTGAGTGGCTACAAGAGACCCAGTACTTC.

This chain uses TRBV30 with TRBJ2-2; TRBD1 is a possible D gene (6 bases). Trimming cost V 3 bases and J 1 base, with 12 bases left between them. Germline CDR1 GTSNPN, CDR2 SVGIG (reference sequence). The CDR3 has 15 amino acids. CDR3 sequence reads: CAWRRGTGNTGELFF. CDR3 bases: TGTGCCTGGAGAAGGGGGACGGGGAACACCGGGGAGCTGTTTTTT.

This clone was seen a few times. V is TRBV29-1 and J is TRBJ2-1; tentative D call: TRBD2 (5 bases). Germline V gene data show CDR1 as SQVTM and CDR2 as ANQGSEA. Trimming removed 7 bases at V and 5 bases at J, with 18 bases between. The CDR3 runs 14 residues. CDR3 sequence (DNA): TGCAGCGCCAGCGGAGAGGGCCTCCACAATGAGCAGTTCTTC. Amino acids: CSASGEGLHNEQFF.

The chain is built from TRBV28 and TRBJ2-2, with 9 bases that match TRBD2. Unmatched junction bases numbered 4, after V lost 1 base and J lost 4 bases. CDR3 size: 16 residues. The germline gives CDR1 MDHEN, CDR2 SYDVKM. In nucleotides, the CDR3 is TGTGCCAGCAGTTTATTGCGGGAGGGACCCACCGGGGAGCTGTTTTTT. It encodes CASSLLREGPTGELFF.

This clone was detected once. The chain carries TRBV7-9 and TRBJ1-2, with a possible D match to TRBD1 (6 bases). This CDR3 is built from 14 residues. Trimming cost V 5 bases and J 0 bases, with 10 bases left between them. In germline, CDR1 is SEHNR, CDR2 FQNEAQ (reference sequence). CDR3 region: CASSIRGANYGYTF. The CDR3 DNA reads TGTGCCAGCAGCATCAGGGGAGCTAACTATGGCTACACCTTC.

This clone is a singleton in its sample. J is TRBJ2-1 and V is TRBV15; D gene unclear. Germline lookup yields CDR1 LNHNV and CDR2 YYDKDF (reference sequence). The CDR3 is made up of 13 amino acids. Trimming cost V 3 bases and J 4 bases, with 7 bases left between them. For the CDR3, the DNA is TGTGCCACCAGCAGGCTGCTATACAATGAGCAGTTCTTC. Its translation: CATSRLLYNEQFF.

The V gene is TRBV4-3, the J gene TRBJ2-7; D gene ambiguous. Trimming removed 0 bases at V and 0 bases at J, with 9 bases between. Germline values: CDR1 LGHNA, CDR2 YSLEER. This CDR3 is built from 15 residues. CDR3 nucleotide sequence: TGCGCCAGCAGCCAAGAAACAGTCAACTCCTACGAGCAGTACTTC. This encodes CASSQETVNSYEQYF.

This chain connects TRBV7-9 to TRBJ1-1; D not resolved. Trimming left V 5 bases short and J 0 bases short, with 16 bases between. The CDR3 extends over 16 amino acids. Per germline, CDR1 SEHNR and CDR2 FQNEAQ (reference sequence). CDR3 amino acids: CASSDRGLAMNTEAFF. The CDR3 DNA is TGTGCCAGCAGCGATCGAGGACTAGCTATGAACACTGAAGCTTTCTTT.

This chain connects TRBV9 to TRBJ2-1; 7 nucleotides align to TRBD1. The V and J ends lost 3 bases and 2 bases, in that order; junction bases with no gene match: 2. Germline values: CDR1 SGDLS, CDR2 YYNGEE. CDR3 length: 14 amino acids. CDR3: CASSAGTAYNEQFF. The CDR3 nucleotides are TGTGCCAGCAGCGCGGGGACAGCCTACAATGAGCAGTTCTTC.

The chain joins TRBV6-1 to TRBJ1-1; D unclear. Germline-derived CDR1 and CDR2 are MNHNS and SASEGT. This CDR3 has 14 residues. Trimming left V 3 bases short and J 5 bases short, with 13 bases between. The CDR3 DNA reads TGTGCCAGCAGTGAGAGCGGCCCAAGGACTGAAGCTTTCTTT. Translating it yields CASSESGPRTEAFF.

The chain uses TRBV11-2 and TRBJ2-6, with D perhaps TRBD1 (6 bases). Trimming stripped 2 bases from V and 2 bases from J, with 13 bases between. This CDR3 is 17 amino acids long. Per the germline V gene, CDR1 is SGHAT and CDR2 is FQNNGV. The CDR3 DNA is TGTGCCAGCAGCTTATATCTACCAGGGGCTGGGGCCAACGTCCTGACTTTC. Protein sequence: CASSLYLPGAGANVLTF.

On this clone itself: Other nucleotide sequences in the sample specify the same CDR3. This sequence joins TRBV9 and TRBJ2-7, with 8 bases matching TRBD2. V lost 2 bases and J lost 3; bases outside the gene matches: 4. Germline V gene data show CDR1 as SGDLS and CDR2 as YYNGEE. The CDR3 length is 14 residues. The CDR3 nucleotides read TGTGCCAGCAGCGTCGGCCTAGCGGGCTACGAGCAGTACTTC. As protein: CASSVGLAGYEQYF.

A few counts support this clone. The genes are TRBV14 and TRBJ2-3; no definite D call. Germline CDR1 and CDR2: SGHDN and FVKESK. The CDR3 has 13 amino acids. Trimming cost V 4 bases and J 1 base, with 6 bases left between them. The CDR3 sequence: CASSPWGTDTQYF. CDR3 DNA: TGTGCCAGCAGCCCCTGGGGCACAGATACGCAGTATTTT.

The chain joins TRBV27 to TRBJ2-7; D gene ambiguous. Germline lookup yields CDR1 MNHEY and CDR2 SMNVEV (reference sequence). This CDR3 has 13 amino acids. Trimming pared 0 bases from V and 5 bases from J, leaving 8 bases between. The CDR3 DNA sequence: TGTGCCAGCAGTTTATCGTCTCAGGACGAGCAGTACTTC. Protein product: CASSLSSQDEQYF.

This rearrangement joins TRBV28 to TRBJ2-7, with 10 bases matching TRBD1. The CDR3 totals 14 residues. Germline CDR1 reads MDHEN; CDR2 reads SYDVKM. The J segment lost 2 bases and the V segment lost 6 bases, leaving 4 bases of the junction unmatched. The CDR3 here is CASSFGTGAYEQYF. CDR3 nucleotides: TGTGCCAGCAGCTTCGGGACAGGGGCCTACGAGCAGTACTTC. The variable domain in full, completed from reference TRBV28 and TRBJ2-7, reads DVKVTQSSRYLVKRTGEKVFLECVQDMDHENMFWYRQDPGLGLRLIYFSYDVKMKEKGDIPEGYSVSREKKERFSLILESASTNQTSMYLCASSFGTGAYEQYFGPGTRLTVT.

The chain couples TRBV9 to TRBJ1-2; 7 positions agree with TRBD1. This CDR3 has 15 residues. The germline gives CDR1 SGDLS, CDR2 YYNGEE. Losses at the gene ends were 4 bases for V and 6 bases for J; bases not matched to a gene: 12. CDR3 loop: CASSQDGTDRHGYTF. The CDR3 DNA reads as TGTGCCAGCAGCCAAGATGGGACAGACAGACATGGCTACACCTTC.

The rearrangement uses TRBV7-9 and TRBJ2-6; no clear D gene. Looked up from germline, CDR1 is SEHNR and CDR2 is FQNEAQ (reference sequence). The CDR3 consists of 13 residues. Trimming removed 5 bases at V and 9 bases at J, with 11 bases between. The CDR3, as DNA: TGTGCCAGCAGCCAGGACGGATACAACGTCCTGACTTTC. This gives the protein CASSQDGYNVLTF.

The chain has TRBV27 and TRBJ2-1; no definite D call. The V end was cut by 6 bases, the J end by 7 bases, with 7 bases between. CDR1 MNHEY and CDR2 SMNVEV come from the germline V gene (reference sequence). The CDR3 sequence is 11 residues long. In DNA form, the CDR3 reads TGTGCCAGCAGAAGTAAGAATGAGCAGTTCTTC. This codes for CASRSKNEQFF.

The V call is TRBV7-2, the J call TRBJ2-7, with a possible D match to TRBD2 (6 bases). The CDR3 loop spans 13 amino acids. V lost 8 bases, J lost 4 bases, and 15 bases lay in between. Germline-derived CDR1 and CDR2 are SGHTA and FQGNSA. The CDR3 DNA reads TGTGCCAGCGCCGGGACGGGGGAATACGAGCAGTACTTC. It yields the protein CASAGTGEYEQYF.